This T cell receptor beta chain is drawn from a study of T cell responses to AZD1222 COVID-19 vaccine. Study conclusions and caveats: Donors were largely white British and mainly female; clonal diversity was possibly underestimated.

This table comes from immunoSEQ multiplex PCR, and its TCRdb copy is limited to in-frame clones, with some not included. The data contain some 120,000 clones, more than 85% of them seen just once; the ten biggest clones take up more than 2.5%. About this clone itself: What it binds is not known.

Sequencing used peripheral blood, obtained on day 0 of AZD1222 vaccination. This TCR was recovered from an adult in good health.

In DNA form, the CDR3 reads TGTGCCAGCAGCCCGACTAGCGGAGGATACAATGAGCAGTTCTTC. Translating gives CASSPTSGGYNEQFF. This chain connects TRBV7-8 to TRBJ2-1; 9 nucleotides align to TRBD2. The J segment lost 4 bases and the V segment lost 5 bases, leaving 6 bases of the junction unmatched. CDR3 length: 15 residues. The germline V gene encodes CDR1 SGHVS and CDR2 FQNEAQ.